There are a few counts of the clone carrying this T cell receptor beta chain. Antigen unknown. The record originates from a study of blood T cells in healthy people across ages. Study-wide results and limits: Significant beta diversity loss was already apparent by age approximately 37, declining roughly linearly.

Each sample yielded at least 5.5 micrograms of PBMC total RNA. The CDR3 spans 12 residues. With 2 bases removed from V and 10 bases from J, the gap between germline ends came to 11 bases. Next came a second PCR, run for about 6 to 12 cycles, which used a sample-barcoded 5' primer along with a J-beta primer mix. Each cDNA molecule was tagged by a template-switch adaptor that had 12 random nucleotides. TCRdb itself ran the 5' RACE reads through MiXCR, one entry per CDR3 protein. The sample shows about 720,000 distinct CDR3 sequences, 22% of them seen only once. This chain uses TRBV12-3 or TRBV12-4 with TRBJ1-2; possibly TRBD1 for D (5 bases). The sequenced material came from blood. The sequence was collected from a man aged 70-80 years in good health. CDR3 residues: CASSLLGQVYTF. The CDR3 DNA follows: TGTGCCAGCAGTTTACTGGGGCAGGTCTACACCTTC.